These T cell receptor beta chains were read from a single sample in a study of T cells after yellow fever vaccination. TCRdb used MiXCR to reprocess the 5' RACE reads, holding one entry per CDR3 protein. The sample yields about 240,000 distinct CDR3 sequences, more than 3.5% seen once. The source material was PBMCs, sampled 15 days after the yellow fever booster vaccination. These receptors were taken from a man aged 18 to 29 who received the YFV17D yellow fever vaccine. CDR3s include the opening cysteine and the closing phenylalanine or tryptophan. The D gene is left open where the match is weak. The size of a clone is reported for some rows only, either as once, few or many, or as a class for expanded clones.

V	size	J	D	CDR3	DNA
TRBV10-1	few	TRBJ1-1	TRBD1	CASSEQGLTEAFF	TGCGCCAGCAGTGAACAGGGGCTCACTGAAGCTTTCTTT
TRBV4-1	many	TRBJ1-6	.	CASSVPGGANSPLHF	TGCGCCAGCAGCGTCCCGGGGGGTGCAAATTCACCCCTCCACTTT
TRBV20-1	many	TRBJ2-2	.	CSASRGVGELFF	TGCAGTGCTAGCCGAGGGGTCGGGGAGCTGTTTTTT
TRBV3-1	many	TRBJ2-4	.	CASSQKGEGKANIQYF	TGTGCCAGCAGCCAAAAGGGAGAGGGAAAAGCAAACATTCAGTACTTC
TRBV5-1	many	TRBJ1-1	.	CASSLKFDTEAFF	TGCGCCAGCAGCTTGAAGTTCGACACTGAAGCTTTCTTT
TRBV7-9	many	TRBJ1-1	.	CASTPGLMNTEAFF	TGTGCCAGCACCCCGGGGCTCATGAACACTGAAGCTTTCTTT
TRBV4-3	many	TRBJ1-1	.	CASSQDRRAAEAFF	TGCGCCAGCAGCCAAGATCGCAGGGCCGCTGAAGCTTTCTTT
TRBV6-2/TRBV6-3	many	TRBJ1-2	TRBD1	CASGRQGAGYGYTF	TGTGCCAGCGGCCGACAGGGCGCTGGATATGGCTACACCTTC
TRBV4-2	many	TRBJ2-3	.	CASRDGGGLLTDTQYF	TGTGCCAGCAGGGACGGCGGGGGCCTCCTCACAGATACGCAGTATTTT
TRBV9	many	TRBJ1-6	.	CASSVVSDSPLHF	TGTGCCAGCAGCGTAGTCAGCGATTCACCCCTCCACTTT
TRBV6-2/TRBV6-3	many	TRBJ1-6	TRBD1	CASSSVQGANSPLHF	TGTGCCAGCAGTTCCGTCCAGGGGGCGAATTCACCCCTCCACTTT
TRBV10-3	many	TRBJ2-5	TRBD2	CATTGGEETQYF	TGTGCCACCACCGGGGGGGAAGAGACCCAGTACTTC
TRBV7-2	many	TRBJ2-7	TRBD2	CASSAARGGLVYEQYF	TGTGCCAGCAGCGCCGCCCGGGGGGGTCTCGTTTACGAGCAGTACTTC
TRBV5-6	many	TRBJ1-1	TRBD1	CASSYGTGLNTEAFF	TGTGCCAGCAGCTACGGGACAGGGCTGAACACTGAAGCTTTCTTT
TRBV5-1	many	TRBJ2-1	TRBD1	CASSLVGQDGEQFF	TGCGCCAGCAGCTTGGTGGGACAGGACGGTGAGCAGTTCTTC
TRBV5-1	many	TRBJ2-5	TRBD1	CASSWTGGAETQYF	TGCGCCAGCAGCTGGACAGGGGGTGCTGAGACCCAGTACTTC
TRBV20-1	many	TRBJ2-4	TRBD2	CSAALAGAENIQYF	TGCAGTGCTGCTCTAGCGGGGGCCGAAAACATTCAGTACTTC
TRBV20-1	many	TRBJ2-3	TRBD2	CSGTSSGDDLNTQYF	TGCAGTGGGACCTCAAGCGGGGATGACCTGAATACGCAGTATTTT
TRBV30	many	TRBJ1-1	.	CAWSPGVAEAFF	TGTGCCTGGAGTCCCGGGGTGGCTGAAGCTTTCTTT
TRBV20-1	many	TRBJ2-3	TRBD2	CSARDSLAGTDTQYF	TGCAGTGCTAGAGATTCACTAGCGGGCACAGATACGCAGTATTTT
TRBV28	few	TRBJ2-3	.	CASSSALWWGAPSTDTQYF	TGTGCCAGCAGTTCCGCCCTTTGGTGGGGGGCTCCGAGCACAGATACGCAGTATTTT
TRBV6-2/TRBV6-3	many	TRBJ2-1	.	CASSIGAGNEQFF	TGTGCCAGCAGTATTGGGGCAGGGAATGAGCAGTTCTTC
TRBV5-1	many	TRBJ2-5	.	CASSGGSGETQYF	TGCGCCAGCAGCGGGGGAAGCGGGGAGACCCAGTACTTC
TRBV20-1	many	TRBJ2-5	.	CSALDWSQETQYF	TGCAGTGCTCTGGACTGGTCGCAGGAGACCCAGTACTTC
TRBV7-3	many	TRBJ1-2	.	CASSSGPRGGYTF	TGTGCCAGCAGCTCAGGACCCCGGGGGGGCTACACCTTC
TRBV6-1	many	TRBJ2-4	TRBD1	CASRDRGAKNIQYF	TGTGCCAGCAGGGACAGGGGGGCCAAAAACATTCAGTACTTC
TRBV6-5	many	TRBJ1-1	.	CASSFQGTLNTEAFF	TGTGCCAGCAGTTTTCAGGGGACTTTGAACACTGAAGCTTTCTTT
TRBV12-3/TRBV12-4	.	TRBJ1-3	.	CASSLGRGPGNTIYF	TGTGCCAGCAGTTTAGGGAGAGGCCCAGGAAACACCATATATTTT
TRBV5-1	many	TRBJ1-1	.	CASSDTVNTEAFF	TGCGCCAGCAGCGATACGGTGAACACTGAAGCTTTCTTT
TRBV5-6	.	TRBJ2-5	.	CASSSGGSKETQYF	TGTGCCAGCAGCTCGGGTGGATCCAAAGAGACCCAGTACTTC
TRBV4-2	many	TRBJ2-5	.	CASSQETVRLQETQYF	TGTGCCAGCAGCCAAGAGACTGTGAGGTTACAAGAGACCCAGTACTTC
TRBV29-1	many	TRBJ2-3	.	CSVGLGANVADTQYF	TGCAGCGTTGGATTGGGTGCAAACGTGGCAGATACGCAGTATTTT
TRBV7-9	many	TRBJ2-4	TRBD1	CASSLATGGIQYF	TGTGCCAGCAGCTTAGCGACAGGGGGCATTCAGTACTTC
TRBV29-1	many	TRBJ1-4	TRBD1	CSALTGAEEKLFF	TGCAGCGCATTGACAGGGGCAGAGGAAAAACTGTTTTTT
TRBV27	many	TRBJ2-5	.	CASSQVGLGTQYF	TGTGCCAGCAGTCAAGTAGGTCTCGGGACCCAGTACTTC
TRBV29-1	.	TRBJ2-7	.	CSVEEPRAPYEQYF	TGCAGCGTTGAAGAACCCAGGGCTCCCTACGAGCAGTACTTC
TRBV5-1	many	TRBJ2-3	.	CASSIGFTDTQYF	TGCGCCAGCAGCATAGGTTTCACAGATACGCAGTATTTT
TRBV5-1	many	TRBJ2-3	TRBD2	CASSIAGFTDTQYF	TGCGCCAGCAGCATAGCGGGGTTCACAGATACGCAGTATTTT
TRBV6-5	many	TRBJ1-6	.	CASSYNPESPLHF	TGTGCCAGCAGTTACAACCCCGAATCACCCCTCCACTTT
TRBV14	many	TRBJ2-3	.	CASSQRSLKTQYF	TGTGCCAGCAGCCAACGGTCTTTGAAAACGCAGTATTTT
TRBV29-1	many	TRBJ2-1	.	CSAFLLDSRSYNEQFF	TGCAGCGCATTTCTTCTGGACAGTCGATCCTACAATGAGCAGTTCTTC
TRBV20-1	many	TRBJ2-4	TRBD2	CSARDLAGGHIQYF	TGCAGTGCTAGAGATCTAGCGGGGGGTCACATTCAGTACTTC
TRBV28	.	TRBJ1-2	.	CASSSTYGEVGYTF	TGTGCCAGCTCTTCCACTTATGGGGAGGTTGGCTACACCTTC
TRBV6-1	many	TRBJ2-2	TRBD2	CASSGPAGGNTGELFF	TGTGCCAGCAGTGGCCCAGCGGGGGGGAACACCGGGGAGCTGTTTTTT
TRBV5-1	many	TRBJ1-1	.	CASSLYARGNTEAFF	TGCGCCAGCAGCTTGTATGCGCGGGGAAACACTGAAGCTTTCTTT
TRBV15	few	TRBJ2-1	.	CATRNGGAHNEQFF	TGTGCCACCAGAAATGGGGGGGCCCACAATGAGCAGTTCTTC
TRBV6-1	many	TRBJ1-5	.	CASSESKVYSNQPQHF	TGTGCCAGCAGTGAAAGCAAGGTATATAGCAATCAGCCCCAGCATTTT
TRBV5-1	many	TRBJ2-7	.	CASSWAGTPSSYEQYF	TGCGCCAGCAGCTGGGCCGGGACCCCAAGCTCCTACGAGCAGTACTTC
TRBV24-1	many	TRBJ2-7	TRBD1	CATGTGGYEQYF	TGTGCCACCGGGACAGGGGGCTACGAGCAGTACTTC
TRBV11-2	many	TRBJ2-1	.	CASSPIDNYNEQFF	TGTGCCAGCAGTCCAATAGACAACTACAATGAGCAGTTCTTC
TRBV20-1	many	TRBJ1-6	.	CSARDLGVNSPLHF	TGCAGTGCTAGAGATTTAGGGGTGAATTCACCCCTCCACTTT
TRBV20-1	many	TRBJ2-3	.	CSARGLSPGTDTQYF	TGCAGTGCTAGGGGCCTCTCACCTGGCACAGATACGCAGTATTTT
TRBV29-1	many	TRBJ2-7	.	CSTGDGGIRDEQYF	TGCAGCACAGGAGATGGGGGGATAAGGGACGAGCAGTACTTC